This TCR beta chain was documented in a study of tumor and adjacent non-tumor tissue in lung cancer. Broader study findings: In normal lung, the top 100 clones were significantly more dominant than in tumor.

This sample's RNA came from whole unsorted tissue. The library came from three nested PCR rounds adapted from ARM-PCR protocols. TCRdb processed the multiplex PCR reads anew with MiXCR; each CDR3 protein has one entry. The data contain more than 85,000 distinct CDR3 sequences, 84% of them seen just once; the ten biggest clones take up approximately 22%. With respect to this clonotype: What it recognizes is unknown. At one end the junction does not follow the germline gene, possibly because of a read error.

Input material: lung tumor tissue. This TCR was recovered from a man in his 70s with non-small cell lung cancer.

In DNA form, the CDR3 reads TGCAGTGCTACGACAGGGCGCTCCTATGAGCAGTACTTC. This sequence encodes CSATTGRSYEQYF. The genes are TRBV20-1 and TRBJ2-7; TRBD1 matches 7 bases. The CDR3 has 13 residues. Germline V lookup: CDR1 DFQATT, CDR2 SNEGSKA (reference sequence).